Listed below are T cell receptor beta chains from one sample, sequenced in a study of Ad26.COV2.S vaccination and SARS-CoV-2 variants. Sequencing was performed with immunoSEQ multiplex PCR; in TCRdb, only in-frame clones are kept and a portion is missing. In the table there are 400,000 to 450,000 clones, roughly 90% of which are singletons. This specimen was peripheral blood, taken in a trial of Ad26.COV2.S vaccine versus placebo. These receptors were obtained from a person between 18 and 60 years old who received the Ad26.COV2.S COVID-19 vaccine or a placebo. The conserved cysteine and the conserved F or W are not part of the CDR3 here. D genes are given only for firm matches.

TRBV5-1	.	TRBJ1-2	ASSLVGAGYT
TRBV12-3/TRBV12-4	.	TRBJ2-7	ASSFYEQY
TRBV12-3/TRBV12-4	.	TRBJ2-2	ASGGNTGELF
TRBV27	.	TRBJ2-3	ASSLGWDTQY
TRBV2	.	TRBJ1-6	ASSEGGGVSPLH
TRBV20-1	TRBD1	TRBJ1-1	SALRDRAAF
TRBV5-4	.	TRBJ1-4	ASSLTLEEKLF
TRBV7-6	TRBD1	TRBJ1-1	ASSQGTGRNTEAF
TRBV10-3	.	TRBJ1-5	AISANSNQPQH
TRBV7-9	TRBD1	TRBJ2-7	ASSLRDRVYEQY
TRBV4-3	TRBD2	TRBJ2-2	ASSQVASGGALELF
TRBV4-3	.	TRBJ2-6	ASSQRDSGANVLT
TRBV2	.	TRBJ2-7	ASSDRGLLWEQY
TRBV5-4	TRBD2	TRBJ2-2	ASSLPGTSGGGTGELF
TRBV28	.	TRBJ2-3	ASISLKVPRTDTQY
TRBV7-9	TRBD1	TRBJ1-1	ASSLEGRGLTEAF
TRBV5-1	TRBD2	TRBJ2-1	ASSLAAGGYNEQF
TRBV19	.	TRBJ1-1	ASSIASGFAEAF
TRBV6-4	.	TRBJ1-3	ASRAEPSGNTIY
TRBV9	TRBD1	TRBJ2-3	ASSAPTGSGTDTQY
TRBV7-8	.	TRBJ2-1	ASSLASGVPYNEQF
TRBV18	TRBD2	TRBJ2-1	ASSPQGLAGGHRSYNEQF
TRBV2	.	TRBJ1-2	ASSQGPREGYT
TRBV5-1	TRBD1	TRBJ1-1	ASSSAGGRTEAF
TRBV7-9	TRBD1	TRBJ2-6	ASSLPRLAGGAGANVLT
TRBV6-5	.	TRBJ1-2	ASNYKMGRLF
TRBV2	.	TRBJ1-2	ASSIEAGYT
TRBV11-2	.	TRBJ1-2	ASSLVTASNYGYT